This TCR beta chain was obtained from a study of blood T cells in healthy people across ages. The study, taken as a whole, reports: Both naive CD4+ cell counts and diversity were greater in long-lived donors than in aged donors. In older individuals, TCR beta diversity per million T cells was lower, falling roughly linearly with age. Strong correlation existed between TCR beta diversity and naive T cell percentage.

Remarks on this clonotype: Its antigen is as yet unknown.

The junction had 8 bases not matched to a gene; V was cut back by 6 bases and J by 6 bases. The CDR3 length is 14 residues. Germline lookup yields CDR1 SGHTA and CDR2 FQGNSA. Together with a sample-barcoded 5' primer, a J-beta primer mix was included in a second PCR lasting about 6 to 11 cycles. TCRdb re-analysed the 5' RACE reads in MiXCR, keeping a single row per CDR3 protein. The repertoire holds about 1.8 million distinct CDR3 sequences, with about 50% as singletons. The specimen sequenced was blood. The clonotype was recovered from a middle-aged woman in good health. The chain combines TRBV7-2 with TRBJ2-5; TRBD1 aligns across 9 bases. DNA of the CDR3: TGTGCCAGCAGGCCCGGACAGGGGTGGAAGACCCAGTACTTC. Translated, it gives CASRPGQGWKTQYF.